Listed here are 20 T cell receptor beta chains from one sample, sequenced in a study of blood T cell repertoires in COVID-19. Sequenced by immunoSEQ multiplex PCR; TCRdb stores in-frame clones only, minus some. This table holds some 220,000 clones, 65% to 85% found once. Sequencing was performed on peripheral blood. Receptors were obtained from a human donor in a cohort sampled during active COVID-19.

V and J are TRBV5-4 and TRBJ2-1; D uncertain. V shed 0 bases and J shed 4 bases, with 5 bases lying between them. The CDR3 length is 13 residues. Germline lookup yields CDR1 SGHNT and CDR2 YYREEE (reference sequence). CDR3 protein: CASSLERYNEQFF. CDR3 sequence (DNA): TGTGCCAGCAGCTTGGAGAGGTACAATGAGCAGTTCTTC. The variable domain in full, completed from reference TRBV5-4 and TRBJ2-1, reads ETGVTQSPTHLIKTRGQQVTLRCSSQSGHNTVSWYQQALGQGPQFIFQYYREEENGRGNFPPRFSGLQFPNYSSELNVNALELDDSALYLCASSLERYNEQFFGPGTRLTVL.

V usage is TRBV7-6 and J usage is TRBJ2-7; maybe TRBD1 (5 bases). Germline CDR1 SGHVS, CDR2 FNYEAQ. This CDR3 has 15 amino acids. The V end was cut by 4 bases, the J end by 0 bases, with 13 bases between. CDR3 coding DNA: TGTGCCAGCAGCTCTATTGACAGAAGCTCCTACGAGCAGTACTTC. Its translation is CASSSIDRSSYEQYF.

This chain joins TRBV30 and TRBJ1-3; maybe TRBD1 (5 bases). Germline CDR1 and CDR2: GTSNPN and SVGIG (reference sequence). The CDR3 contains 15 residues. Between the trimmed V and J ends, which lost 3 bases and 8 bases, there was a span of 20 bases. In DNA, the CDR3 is TGTGCCTGGAGCGGGCGATCTTCCCCGGGGGACACCATATATTTT. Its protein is CAWSGRSSPGDTIYF.

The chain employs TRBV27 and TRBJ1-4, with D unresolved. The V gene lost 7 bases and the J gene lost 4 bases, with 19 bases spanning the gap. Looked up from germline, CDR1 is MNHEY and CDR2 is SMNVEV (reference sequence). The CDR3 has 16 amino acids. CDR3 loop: CASTRSRSRGNEKLFF. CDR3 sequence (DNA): TGTGCCAGCACCCGATCAAGGTCCCGGGGTAATGAAAAACTGTTTTTT.

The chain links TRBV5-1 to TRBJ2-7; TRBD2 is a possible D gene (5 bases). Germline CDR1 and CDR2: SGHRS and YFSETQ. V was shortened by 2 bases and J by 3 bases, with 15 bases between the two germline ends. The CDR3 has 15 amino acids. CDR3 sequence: CASSFDGNTHYEQYF. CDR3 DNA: TGCGCCAGCAGCTTCGACGGGAATACACACTACGAGCAGTACTTC. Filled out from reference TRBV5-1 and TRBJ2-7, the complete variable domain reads KAGVTQTPRYLIKTRGQQVTLSCSPISGHRSVSWYQQTPGQGLQFLFEYFSETQRNKGNFPGRFSGRQFSNSRSEMNVSTLELGDSALYLCASSFDGNTHYEQYFGPGTRLTVT.

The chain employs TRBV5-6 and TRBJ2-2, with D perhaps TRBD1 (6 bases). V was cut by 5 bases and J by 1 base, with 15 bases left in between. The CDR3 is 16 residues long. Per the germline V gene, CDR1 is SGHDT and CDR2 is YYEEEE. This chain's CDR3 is CASRITTGLNTGELFF. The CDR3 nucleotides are TGTGCCAGCAGGATCACGACAGGATTGAACACCGGGGAGCTGTTTTTT.

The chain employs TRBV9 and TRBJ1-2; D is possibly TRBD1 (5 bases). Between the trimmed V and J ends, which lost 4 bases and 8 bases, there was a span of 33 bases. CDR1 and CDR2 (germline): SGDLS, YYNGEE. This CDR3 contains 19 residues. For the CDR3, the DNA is TGTGCCAGCAGCACGTCCGTAGGGCAGGGATTTGCCAATAAAGCGGGCTACACCTTC. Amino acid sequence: CASSTSVGQGFANKAGYTF.

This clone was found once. CDR3: CATSDRLDTQYF. The CDR3, as DNA: TGTGCCACCAGTGACAGACTAGATACGCAGTATTTT. The chain combines TRBV24-1 with TRBJ2-3; no definite D call. V shed 4 bases and J shed 5 bases, with 6 bases lying between them. The germline V gene encodes CDR1 KGHDR and CDR2 SFDVKD. This CDR3 is built from 12 residues.

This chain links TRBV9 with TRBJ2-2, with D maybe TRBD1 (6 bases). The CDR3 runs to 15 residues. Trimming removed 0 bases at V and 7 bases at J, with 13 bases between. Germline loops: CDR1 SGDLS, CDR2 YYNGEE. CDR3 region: CASSVGQEVIGELFF. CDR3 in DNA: TGTGCCAGCAGCGTAGGACAGGAAGTAATCGGGGAGCTGTTTTTT.

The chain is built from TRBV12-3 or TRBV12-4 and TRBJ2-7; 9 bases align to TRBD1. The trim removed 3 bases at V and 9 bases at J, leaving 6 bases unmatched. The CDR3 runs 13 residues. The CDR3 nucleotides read TGTGCCAGCAGTTTGAAGGGACAGGGCCCGCAGTACTTC. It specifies CASSLKGQGPQYF.

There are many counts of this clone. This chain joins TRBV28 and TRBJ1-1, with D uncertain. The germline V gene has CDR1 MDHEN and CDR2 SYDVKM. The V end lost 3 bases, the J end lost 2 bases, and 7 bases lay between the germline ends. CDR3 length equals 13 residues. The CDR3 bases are TGTGCCAGCAGTTTGGGCCATAACACTGAAGCTTTCTTT. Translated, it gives CASSLGHNTEAFF.

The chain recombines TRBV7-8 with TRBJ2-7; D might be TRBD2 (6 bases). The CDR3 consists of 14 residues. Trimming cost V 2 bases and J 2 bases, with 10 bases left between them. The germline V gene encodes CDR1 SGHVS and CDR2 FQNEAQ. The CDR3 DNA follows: TGTGCCAGCAGCTTACTAGCGAGTCCCTACGAGCAGTACTTC. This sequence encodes CASSLLASPYEQYF.

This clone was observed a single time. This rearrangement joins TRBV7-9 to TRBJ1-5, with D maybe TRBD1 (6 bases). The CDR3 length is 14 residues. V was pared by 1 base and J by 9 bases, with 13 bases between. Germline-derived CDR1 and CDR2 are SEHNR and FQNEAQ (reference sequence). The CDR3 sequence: CASSLVAQGAPQHF. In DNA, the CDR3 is TGTGCCAGCAGCTTAGTCGCACAGGGAGCGCCCCAGCATTTT.

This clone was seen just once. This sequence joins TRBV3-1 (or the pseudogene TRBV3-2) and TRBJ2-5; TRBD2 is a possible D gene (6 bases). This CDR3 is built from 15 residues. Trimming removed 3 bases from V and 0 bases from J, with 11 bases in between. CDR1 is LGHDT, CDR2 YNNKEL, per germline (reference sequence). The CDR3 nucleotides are TGTGCCAGCAGCCATAGGGCGGGGAACCAAGAGACCCAGTACTTC. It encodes CASSHRAGNQETQYF.

The CDR3 DNA follows: TGTGCCAGCACTTTGGGGGGTTTCACTGAAGCTTTCTTT. Protein sequence: CASTLGGFTEAFF. The chain joins TRBV28 to TRBJ1-1; a weak D match, TRBD1 (5 bases). CDR1 and CDR2 from the germline V gene are MDHEN and SYDVKM. With 7 bases removed from V and 4 bases from J, the gap between germline ends came to 13 bases. The CDR3 runs to 13 residues.

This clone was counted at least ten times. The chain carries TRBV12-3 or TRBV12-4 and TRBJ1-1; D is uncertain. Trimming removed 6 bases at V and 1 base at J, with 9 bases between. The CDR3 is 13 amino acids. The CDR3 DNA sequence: TGTGCCAGCAGCATACAGAGGAACACTGAAGCTTTCTTT. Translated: CASSIQRNTEAFF.

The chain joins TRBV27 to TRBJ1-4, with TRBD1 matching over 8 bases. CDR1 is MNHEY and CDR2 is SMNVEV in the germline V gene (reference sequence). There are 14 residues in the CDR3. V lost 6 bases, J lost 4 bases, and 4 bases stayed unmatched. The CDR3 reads CASSLQGDNEKLFF. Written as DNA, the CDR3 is TGTGCCAGCAGCCTACAGGGGGATAATGAAAAACTGTTTTTT. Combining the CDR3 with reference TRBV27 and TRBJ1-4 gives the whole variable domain EAQVTQNPRYLITVTGKKLTVTCSQNMNHEYMSWYRQDPGLGLRQIYYSMNVEVTDKGDVPEGYKVSRKEKRNFPLILESPSPNQTSLYFCASSLQGDNEKLFFGSGTQLSVL.

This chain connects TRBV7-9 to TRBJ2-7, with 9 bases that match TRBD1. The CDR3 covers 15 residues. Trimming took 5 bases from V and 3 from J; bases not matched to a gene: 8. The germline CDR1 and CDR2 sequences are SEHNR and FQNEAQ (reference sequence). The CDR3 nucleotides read TGTGCCAGCAGCAGACCCGGGACAGGGATCTACGAGCAGTACTTC. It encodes CASSRPGTGIYEQYF.

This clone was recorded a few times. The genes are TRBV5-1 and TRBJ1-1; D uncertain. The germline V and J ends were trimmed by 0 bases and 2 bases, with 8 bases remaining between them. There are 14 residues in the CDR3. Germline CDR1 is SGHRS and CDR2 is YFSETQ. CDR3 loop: CASSLDWRNTEAFF. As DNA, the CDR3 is TGCGCCAGCAGCTTGGATTGGAGAAACACTGAAGCTTTCTTT.

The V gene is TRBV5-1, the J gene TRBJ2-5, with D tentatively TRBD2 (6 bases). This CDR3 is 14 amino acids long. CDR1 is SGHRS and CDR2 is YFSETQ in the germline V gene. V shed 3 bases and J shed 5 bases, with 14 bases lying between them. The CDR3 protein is CASSSPEGGETQYF. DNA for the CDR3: TGCGCCAGCAGCTCGCCTGAAGGAGGGGAGACCCAGTACTTC.